This T cell receptor beta chain was retrieved from a study of shared clonotypes between healthy human individuals (dated by TCRdb to the early 2020s). In terms of the full investigation: A few men and two women, aged 18 to 49 years, made up the cohort. Between about 0.85 and 9.5 billion PBMCs per donor were obtained by leukapheresis. For each donor, three plates each were used for CD4 naive and CD4 memory, two plates were used for CD8 naive, and one plate was used for CD8 memory. Libraries were prepared and TCR repertoires were sequenced by different laboratories using diverse techniques, in order to increase sequencing depth and limit assay-specific biases. The study deeply sequenced blood TCR repertoires of roughly five healthy adults to estimate repertoire size and the extent of clonotype sharing between individuals.

Comments on this clone: Its antigen is currently not known. No much larger clone exists at a distance of one base, and base qualities are not known.

V is pared back by 4 bases and J by 4 bases, with 14 bases lying between the germline termini. The germline V gene specifies MDHEN as CDR1 and SYDVKM as CDR2. Counted from cysteine to phenylalanine, this CDR3 has 14 amino acids. Of all the DNA, just the CDR3 is kept, 42 bases in frame from base 1. Study-wide conclusions, independent of this receptor: Incomplete sequencing was indicated by rarefaction of sorted-subset datasets, despite the large sequencing depth. Clonotypes shared by all four sorted-subset donors showed higher generation probabilities than non-shared clonotypes. Because the study included only a small number of donors, the genetic and exposure-history diversity represented was limited. Based on pairwise subsampling, the degree of clonotype sharing among donors was expected to be affected by sequencing depth. Across four donors, roughly 5.4% of naive CD4, over 3% of naive CD8, 2.3% of memory CD4, and 0.4% to 0.45% of memory CD8 clonotypes were shared. Naive subsets generally had larger estimated clonotype richness than memory subsets. Sampling was restricted to blood, and TCR repertoires in tissues likely differ from the TCR repertoires found in blood.

Using the deep immunoSEQ assay, TCR CDR3 regions were amplified from genomic DNA by multiplex PCR. For each cell subset, the extracted genomic DNA was distributed evenly across all wells of several immunoSEQ 96-well plates, and each plate served as one replicate. For sorted subsets, roughly 200 ng of genomic DNA, equivalent to about 30,000 T cell genomes, went into each replicate PCR. Purified libraries were quantified with a Qubit 3.0 fluorometer, sized on a Bioanalyzer 2100, and re-quantified with the KAPA Library Quantification kit. Every immunoSEQ 96-well plate was sequenced on a separate single-read 150-cycle Illumina NextSeq 550 flow cell. The published analysis was carried out like this. Because only junctional sequences without quality scores were contained in the immunoSEQ output, filtering matching that applied to full-length reads could not be performed. Sequences were annotated with PyIR, a Python wrapper for IgBLAST v1.9, and V/J genes and CDR3 were assigned using IMGT germline references. Reads were removed for weak V/J assignments (E-value above 1e-6), missing CDR3, stop codons, out-of-frame junctions, or ambiguous translated residues. A V3J clonotype was defined by an identical inferred V gene, J gene, and CDR3 amino acid sequence. Percentage overlap between repertoires was computed as shared unique clonotypes divided by the size of the smaller repertoire. Richness of each repertoire was evaluated using RTK rarefaction, the Chao1 estimator, and Recon v2.1 estimates of unobserved clonotypes. OLGA was used to compute generation probabilities for all TCRbeta clonotypes that the gDNA method yielded from several donors. The clones in this table, taken by TCRdb from immuneACCESS, are in-frame only. Not every clone is retained; where verified, under half of the shortfall comes from an unresolved V gene, and the cause of the rest is unknown. D and trimming were read from the DNA, whereas the V and J calls and clone size are those reported in that table. The sample has roughly 890,000 clones on record, more than 85% of them singletons. Approximately 25% of the sample goes to the ten largest clones.

CD8 naive samples consisted of CD45RO-negative cells that were positively selected for CCR7, yielding a CD45RA+CCR7+ population without TemRA cells. Donors were healthy HIV-negative adults with no recently reported acute infections or vaccinations. Every donor was a Caucasian adult living in Nashville, Tennessee, USA. Blood was obtained by leukapheresis, after which PBMCs were separated by Ficoll-Histopaque density gradient centrifugation and cryopreserved in liquid nitrogen vapor phase. Analytical flow cytometry was used to check the purity and quantity of every magnetically sorted T cell population. From each sorted fraction, genomic DNA was isolated and quantified by UV absorbance on a Nanodrop 2000c.

The chain is assembled from TRBV28 and TRBJ2-7; perhaps TRBD2 is the D gene, with 6 bases matching. This clonotype was obtained from a man aged 25-45 years in good health. The sequenced material came from naive CD8+ T cells sorted from blood. In the paper's terms, the cell subset or site label means: CD45RA+CCR7+. In nucleotides, the sequence is TGTGCCAGCAGTTCCCGGGGGTACGAGTACGAGCAGTACTTC. Translated, it gives CASSSRGYEYEQYF.